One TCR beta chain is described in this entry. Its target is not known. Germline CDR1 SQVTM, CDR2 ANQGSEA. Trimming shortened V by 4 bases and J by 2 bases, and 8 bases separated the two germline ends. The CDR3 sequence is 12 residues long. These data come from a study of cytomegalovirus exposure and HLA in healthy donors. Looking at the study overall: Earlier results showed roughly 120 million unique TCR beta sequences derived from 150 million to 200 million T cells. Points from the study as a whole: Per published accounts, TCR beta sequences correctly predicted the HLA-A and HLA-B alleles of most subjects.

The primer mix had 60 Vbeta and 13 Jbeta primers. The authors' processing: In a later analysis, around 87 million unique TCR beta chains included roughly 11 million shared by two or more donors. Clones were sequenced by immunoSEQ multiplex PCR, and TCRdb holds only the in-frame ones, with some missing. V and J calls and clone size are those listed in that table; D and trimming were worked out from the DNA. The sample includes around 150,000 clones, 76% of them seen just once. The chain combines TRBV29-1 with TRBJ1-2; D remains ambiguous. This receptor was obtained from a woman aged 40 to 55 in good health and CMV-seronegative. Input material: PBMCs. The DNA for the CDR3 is TGCAGCGTTGTCCTTCAGAACTATGGCTACACCTTC. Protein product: CSVVLQNYGYTF.